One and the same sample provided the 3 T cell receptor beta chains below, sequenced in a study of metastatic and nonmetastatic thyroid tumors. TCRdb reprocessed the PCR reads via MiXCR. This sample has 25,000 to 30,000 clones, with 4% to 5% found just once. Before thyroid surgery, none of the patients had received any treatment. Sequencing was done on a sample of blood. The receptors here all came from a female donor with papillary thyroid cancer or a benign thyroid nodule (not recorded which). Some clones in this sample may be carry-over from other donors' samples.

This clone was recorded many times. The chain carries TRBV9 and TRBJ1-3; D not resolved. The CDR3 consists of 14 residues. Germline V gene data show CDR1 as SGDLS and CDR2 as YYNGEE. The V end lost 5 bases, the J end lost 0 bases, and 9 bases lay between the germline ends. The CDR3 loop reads CASSLGSSGNTIYF. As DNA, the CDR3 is TGTGCCAGCAGTTTGGGCAGCTCTGGAAACACCATATATTTT.

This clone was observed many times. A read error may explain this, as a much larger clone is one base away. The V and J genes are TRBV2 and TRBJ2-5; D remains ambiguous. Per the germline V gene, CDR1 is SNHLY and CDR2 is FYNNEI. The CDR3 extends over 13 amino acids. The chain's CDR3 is CANSDINQETQYF. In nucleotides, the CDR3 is TGTGCCAACAGTGACATTAACCAAGAGACCCAGTACTTC.

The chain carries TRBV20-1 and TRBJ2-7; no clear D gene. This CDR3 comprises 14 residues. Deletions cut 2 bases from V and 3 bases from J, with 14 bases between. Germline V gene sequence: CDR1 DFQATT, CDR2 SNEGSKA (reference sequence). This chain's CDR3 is CSARSWQYLYEQYF. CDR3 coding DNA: TGCAGTGCTAGAAGTTGGCAGTACCTCTACGAGCAGTACTTC.